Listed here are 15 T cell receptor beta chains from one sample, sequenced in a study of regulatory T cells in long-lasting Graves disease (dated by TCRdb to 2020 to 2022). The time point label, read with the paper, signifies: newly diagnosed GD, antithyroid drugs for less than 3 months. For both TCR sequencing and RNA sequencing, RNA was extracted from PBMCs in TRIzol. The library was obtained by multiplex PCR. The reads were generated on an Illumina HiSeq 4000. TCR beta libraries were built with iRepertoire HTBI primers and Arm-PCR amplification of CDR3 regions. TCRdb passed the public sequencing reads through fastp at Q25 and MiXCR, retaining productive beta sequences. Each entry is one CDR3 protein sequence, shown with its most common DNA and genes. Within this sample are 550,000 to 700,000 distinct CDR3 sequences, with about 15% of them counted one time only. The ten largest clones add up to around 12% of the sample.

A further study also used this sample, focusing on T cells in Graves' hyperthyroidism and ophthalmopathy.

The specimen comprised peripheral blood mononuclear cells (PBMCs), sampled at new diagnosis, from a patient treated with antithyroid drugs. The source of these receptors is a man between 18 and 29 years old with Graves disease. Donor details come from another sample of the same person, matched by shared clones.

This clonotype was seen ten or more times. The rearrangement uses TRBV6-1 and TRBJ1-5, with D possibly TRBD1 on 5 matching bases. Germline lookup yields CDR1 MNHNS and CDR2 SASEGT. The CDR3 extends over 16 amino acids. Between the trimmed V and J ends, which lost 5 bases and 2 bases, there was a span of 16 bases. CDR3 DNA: TGTGCCAGCAGTCGCGCCCTTGACAGAGGCAATCAGCCCCAGCATTTT. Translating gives CASSRALDRGNQPQHF.

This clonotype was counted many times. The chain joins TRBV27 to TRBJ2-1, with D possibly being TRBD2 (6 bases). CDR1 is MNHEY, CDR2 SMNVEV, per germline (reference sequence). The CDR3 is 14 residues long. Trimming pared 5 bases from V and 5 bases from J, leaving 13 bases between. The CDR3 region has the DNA TGTGCCAGCAGTGGCGGGACCACAAACAATGAGCAGTTCTTC. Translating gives CASSGGTTNNEQFF.

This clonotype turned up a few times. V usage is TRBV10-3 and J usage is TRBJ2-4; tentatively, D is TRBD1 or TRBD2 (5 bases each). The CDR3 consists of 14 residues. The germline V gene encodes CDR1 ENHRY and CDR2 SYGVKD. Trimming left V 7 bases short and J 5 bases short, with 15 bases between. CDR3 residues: CAINIRDRENIQYF. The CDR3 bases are TGTGCCATCAATATTCGGGACCGAGAAAACATTCAGTACTTC.

In nucleotides, the CDR3 is TGCGCCAGCAGCCAAGGGAGGACTAGCGGCTACGAGCAGTACTTC. Translation: CASSQGRTSGYEQYF. This sequence joins TRBV4-1 and TRBJ2-7; the match to TRBD2 covers 10 bases. Germline values: CDR1 MGHRA, CDR2 YSYEKL. The length of the CDR3 is 15 residues. V was pared by 1 base and J by 3 bases, with 3 bases of the junction left unmatched.

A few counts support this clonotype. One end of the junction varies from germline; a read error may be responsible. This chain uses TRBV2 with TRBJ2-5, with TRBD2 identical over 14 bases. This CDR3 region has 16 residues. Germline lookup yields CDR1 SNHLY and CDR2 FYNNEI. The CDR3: CANSLRLAGGGETQYF. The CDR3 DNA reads TGTGCCAACAGTCTTAGACTAGCGGGAGGGGGAGAGACCCAGTACTTC.

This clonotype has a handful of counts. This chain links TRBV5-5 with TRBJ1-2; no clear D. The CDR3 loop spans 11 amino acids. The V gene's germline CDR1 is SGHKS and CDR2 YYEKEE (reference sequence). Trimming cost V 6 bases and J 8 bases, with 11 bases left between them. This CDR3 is CASTSKGGYTF. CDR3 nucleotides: TGTGCCAGCACCAGCAAGGGCGGCTACACCTTC.

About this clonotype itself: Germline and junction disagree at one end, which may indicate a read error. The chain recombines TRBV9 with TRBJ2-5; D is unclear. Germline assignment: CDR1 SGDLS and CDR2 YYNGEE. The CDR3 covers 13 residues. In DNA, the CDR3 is TGTGCCAGCAGCGTCCTAGACCAAGAGAACCAGTACTTC. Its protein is CASSVLDQENQYF.

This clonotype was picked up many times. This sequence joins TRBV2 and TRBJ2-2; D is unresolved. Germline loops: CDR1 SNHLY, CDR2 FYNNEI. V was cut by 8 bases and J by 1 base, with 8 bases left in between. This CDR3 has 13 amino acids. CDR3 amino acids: CASSPGNTGELFF. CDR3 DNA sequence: TGTGCCAGCTCTCCTGGGAACACCGGGGAGCTGTTTTTT.

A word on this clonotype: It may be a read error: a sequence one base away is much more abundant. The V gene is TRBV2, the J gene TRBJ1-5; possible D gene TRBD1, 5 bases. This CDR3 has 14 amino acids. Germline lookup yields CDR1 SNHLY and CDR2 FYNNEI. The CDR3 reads CAGSPSSGDQPQHF. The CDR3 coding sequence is TGTGCCGGCAGTCCGAGCTCGGGGGACCAGCCCCAGCATTTT.

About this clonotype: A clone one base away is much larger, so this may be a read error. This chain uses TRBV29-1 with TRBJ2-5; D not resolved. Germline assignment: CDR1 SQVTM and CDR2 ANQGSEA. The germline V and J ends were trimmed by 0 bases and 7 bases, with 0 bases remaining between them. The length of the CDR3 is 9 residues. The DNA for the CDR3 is TGCAGCGTTGAAGAGACCCAGTACTTC. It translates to CSVEETQYF.

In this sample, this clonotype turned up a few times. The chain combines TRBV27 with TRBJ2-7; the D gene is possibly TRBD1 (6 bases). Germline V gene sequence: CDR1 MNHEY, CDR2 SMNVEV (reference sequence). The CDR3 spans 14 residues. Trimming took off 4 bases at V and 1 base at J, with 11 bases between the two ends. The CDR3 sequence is CASSSTGTSYEQYF. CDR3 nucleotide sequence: TGTGCCAGCAGTTCGACAGGTACATCCTACGAGCAGTACTTC.

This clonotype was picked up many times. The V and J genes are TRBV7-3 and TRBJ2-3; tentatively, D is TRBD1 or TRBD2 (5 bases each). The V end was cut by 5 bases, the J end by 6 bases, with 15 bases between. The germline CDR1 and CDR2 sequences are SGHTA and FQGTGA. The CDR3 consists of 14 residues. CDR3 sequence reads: CASSGTAVGDTQYF. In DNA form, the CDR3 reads TGTGCCAGCAGCGGGACCGCCGTGGGGGATACGCAGTATTTT. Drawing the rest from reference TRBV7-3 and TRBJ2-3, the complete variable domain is GAGVSQTPSNKVTEKGKYVELRCDPISGHTALYWYRQSLGQGPEFLIYFQGTGAADDSGLPNDRFFAVRPEGSVSTLKIQRTERGDSAVYLCASSGTAVGDTQYFGPGTRLTVL.

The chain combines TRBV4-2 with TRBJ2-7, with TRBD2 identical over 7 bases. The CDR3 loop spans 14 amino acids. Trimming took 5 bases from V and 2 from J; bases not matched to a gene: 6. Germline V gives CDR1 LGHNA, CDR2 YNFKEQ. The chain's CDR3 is CASSGGTSAYEQYF. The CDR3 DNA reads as TGTGCCAGCAGCGGTGGTACTAGCGCCTACGAGCAGTACTTC.

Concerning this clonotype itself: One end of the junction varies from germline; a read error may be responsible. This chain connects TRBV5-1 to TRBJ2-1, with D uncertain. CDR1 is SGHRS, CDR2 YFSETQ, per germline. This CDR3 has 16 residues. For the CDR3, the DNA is TGTGCCAGCAGCTTGGTGGTGGGTCGGTCCTACAATGAGCAGTTCTTC. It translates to CASSLVVGRSYNEQFF. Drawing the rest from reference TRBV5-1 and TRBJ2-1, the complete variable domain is KAGVTQTPRYLIKTRGQQVTLSCSPISGHRSVSWYQQTPGQGLQFLFEYFSETQRNKGNFPGRFSGRQFSNSRSEMNVSTLELGDSALYLCASSLVVGRSYNEQFFGPGTRLTVL.

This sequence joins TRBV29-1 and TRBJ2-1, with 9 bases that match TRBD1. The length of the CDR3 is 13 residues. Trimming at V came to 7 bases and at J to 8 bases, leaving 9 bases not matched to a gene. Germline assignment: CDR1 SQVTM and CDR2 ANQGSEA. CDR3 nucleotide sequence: TGCAGCGCCTTGGGACAGGGTCTTCATGAGCAGTTCTTC. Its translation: CSALGQGLHEQFF.